This TCR beta chain was sequenced during a study of siplizumab effects on memory and regulatory T cells. The CDR3 consists of 13 residues. The germline V gene has CDR1 MNHNS and CDR2 SASEGT. Trimming shortened V by 7 bases and J by 3 bases, and 9 bases separated the two germline ends. Some 10^5 TCR templates were assayed per sample. Only in-frame clones appear in the TCRdb table, and some are missing; sequencing was by immunoSEQ multiplex PCR. This sample has about 82,000 clones; roughly 87% occur once, and the top ten carry approximately 1.5%. Study outcomes and limitations: Both greater diversity than memory cells and a major contribution to the alloresponse seemed to characterize naive T cells. Significantly reduced by siplizumab was the cumulative frequency of alloreactive sequences, namely those traceable to unstimulated CD4+ memory cells. The suppressive capacity of proliferating Tregs from siplizumab cultures remained unconfirmed.

As concerns this clone: Its antigen is currently unknown.

The sequenced sample was Tregs sorted from blood. The receptor comes from a human donor in good health. V usage is TRBV6-1 and J usage is TRBJ2-2; D is unclear. CDR3 DNA: TGTGCCAGCACCCTAACGTACACCGGGGAGCTGTTTTTT. It translates to CASTLTYTGELFF.